This T cell receptor beta chain comes out of a study of blood T cell repertoires in COVID-19. The overall study: The cDNA or gDNA used as material had been derived from T cells, B-cell-depleted T cells, or PBMCs.

In the source study's methods: Amplification from reference gene primers served as the basis for estimated nucleated cell counts. TCRdb's copy holds only in-frame clones and misses some; the assay was immunoSEQ multiplex PCR. D and trimming were read from the DNA, whereas the V and J calls and clone size are those reported in that table. Of 120,000 or so clones in the sample, less than 90% were seen once. This TCR was sampled from a man at least 80 years old with active or convalescent COVID-19. Sequenced sample: peripheral blood.

CDR3 residues: CASSPRTSFSTDTQYF. As DNA, the CDR3 is TGTGCCAGCAGTCCAAGGACATCGTTTAGCACAGATACGCAGTATTTT. The rearrangement joins TRBV28 to TRBJ2-3; D possibly corresponds to TRBD1 (5 bases). Deletions cut 5 bases from V and 0 bases from J, with 15 bases between. This CDR3 is 16 amino acids long. The germline CDR1 and CDR2 sequences are MDHEN and SYDVKM.